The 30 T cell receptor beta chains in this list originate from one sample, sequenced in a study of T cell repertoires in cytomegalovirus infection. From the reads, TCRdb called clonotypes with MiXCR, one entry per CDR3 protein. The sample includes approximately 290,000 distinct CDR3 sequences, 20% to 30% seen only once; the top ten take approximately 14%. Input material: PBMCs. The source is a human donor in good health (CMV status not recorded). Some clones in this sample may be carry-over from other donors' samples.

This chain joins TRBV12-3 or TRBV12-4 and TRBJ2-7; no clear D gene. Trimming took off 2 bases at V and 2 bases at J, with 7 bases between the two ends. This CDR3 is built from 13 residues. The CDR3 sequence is CASSLIVTYEQYF. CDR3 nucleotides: TGTGCCAGCAGTTTAATAGTGACCTACGAGCAGTACTTC.

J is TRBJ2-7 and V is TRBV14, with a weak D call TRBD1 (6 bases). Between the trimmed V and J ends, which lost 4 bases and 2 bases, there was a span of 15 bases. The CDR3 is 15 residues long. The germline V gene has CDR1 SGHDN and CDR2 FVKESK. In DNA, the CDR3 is TGTGCCAGCAGCCTAATAGGGACAACCACCTACGAGCAGTACTTC. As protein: CASSLIGTTTYEQYF.

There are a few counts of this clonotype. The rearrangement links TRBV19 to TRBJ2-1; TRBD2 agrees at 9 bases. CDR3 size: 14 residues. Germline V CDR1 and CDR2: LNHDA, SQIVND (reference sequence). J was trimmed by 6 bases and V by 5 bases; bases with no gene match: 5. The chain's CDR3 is CASSRREGLNEQFF. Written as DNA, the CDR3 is TGTGCCAGTAGTCGGCGGGAGGGCCTCAATGAGCAGTTCTTC.

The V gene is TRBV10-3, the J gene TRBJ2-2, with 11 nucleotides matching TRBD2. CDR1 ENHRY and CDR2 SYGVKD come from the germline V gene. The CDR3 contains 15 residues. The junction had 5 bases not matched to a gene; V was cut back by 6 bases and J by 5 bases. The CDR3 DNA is TGTGCCATCAGGGAGGGACTAGCGGAGACCGGGGAGCTGTTTTTT. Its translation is CAIREGLAETGELFF.

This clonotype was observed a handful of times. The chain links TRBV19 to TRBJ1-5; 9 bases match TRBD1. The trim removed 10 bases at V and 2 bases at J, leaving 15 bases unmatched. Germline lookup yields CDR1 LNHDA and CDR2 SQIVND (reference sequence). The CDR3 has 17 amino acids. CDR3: CATSGTGRRVGNQPQHF. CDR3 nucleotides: TGTGCCACCTCCGGGACAGGGAGAAGAGTTGGCAATCAGCCCCAGCATTTT.

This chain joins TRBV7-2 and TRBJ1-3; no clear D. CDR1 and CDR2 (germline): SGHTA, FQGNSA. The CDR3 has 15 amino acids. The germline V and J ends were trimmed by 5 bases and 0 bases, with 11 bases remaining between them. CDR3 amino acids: CASSPRRSSGNTIYF. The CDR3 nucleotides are TGTGCCAGCAGCCCGCGACGGTCCTCTGGAAACACCATATATTTT.

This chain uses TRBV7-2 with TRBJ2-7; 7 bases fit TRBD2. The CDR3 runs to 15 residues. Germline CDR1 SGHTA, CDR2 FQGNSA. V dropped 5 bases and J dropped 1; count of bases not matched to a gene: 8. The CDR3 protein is CASSRSSSGSYEQYF. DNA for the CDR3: TGTGCCAGCAGCCGGTCCTCTAGCGGATCCTACGAGCAGTACTTC.

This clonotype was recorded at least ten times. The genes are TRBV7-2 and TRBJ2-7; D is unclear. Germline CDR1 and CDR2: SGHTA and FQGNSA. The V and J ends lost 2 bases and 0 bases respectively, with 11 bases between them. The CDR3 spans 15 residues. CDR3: CASSLSVANSYEQYF. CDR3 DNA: TGTGCCAGCAGCTTATCCGTGGCAAACTCCTACGAGCAGTACTTC.

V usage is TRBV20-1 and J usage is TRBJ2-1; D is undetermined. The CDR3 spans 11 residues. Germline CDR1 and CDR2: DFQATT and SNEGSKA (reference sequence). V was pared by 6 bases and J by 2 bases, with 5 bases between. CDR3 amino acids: CSAPPYNEQFF. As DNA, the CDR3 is TGCAGTGCCCCCCCCTACAATGAGCAGTTCTTC.

In DNA, the CDR3 is TGTGCCAGCAGCTTAGACAGGGGACCATCCTACGAGCAGTACTTC. The encoded protein is CASSLDRGPSYEQYF. This sequence joins TRBV11-3 and TRBJ2-7, with D possibly being TRBD1 (6 bases). From germline, CDR1 is SGHNT and CDR2 YENEEA. This CDR3 comprises 15 residues. Deletions cut 0 bases from V and 1 base from J, with 10 bases between. The variable domain in full, completed from reference TRBV11-3 and TRBJ2-7, reads EAGVVQSPRYKIIEKKQPVAFWCNPISGHNTLYWYLQNLGQGPELLIRYENEEAVDDSQLPKDRFSAERLKGVDSTLKIQPAELGDSAVYLCASSLDRGPSYEQYFGPGTRLTVT.

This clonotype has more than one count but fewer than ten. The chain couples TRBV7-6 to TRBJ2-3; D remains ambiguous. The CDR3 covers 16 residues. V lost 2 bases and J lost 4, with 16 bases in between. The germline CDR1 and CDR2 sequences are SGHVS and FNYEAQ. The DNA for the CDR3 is TGTGCCAGCAGCTTACATGGGTTCCCGACTTCAGATACGCAGTATTTT. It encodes CASSLHGFPTSDTQYF.

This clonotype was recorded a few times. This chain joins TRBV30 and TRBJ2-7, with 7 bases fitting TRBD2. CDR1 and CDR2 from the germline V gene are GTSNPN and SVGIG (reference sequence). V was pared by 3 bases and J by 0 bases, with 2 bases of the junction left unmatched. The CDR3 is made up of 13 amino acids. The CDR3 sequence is CAWSKRGSYEQYF. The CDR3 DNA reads TGTGCCTGGAGCAAGCGGGGCTCCTACGAGCAGTACTTC.

CDR3 residues: CSATGTSGYEQYF. In DNA form, the CDR3 reads TGCAGTGCGACCGGGACTAGCGGCTACGAGCAGTACTTC. The genes are TRBV20-1 and TRBJ2-7; 11 bases line up with TRBD2. The CDR3 totals 13 residues. Germline assignment: CDR1 DFQATT and CDR2 SNEGSKA (reference sequence). Trimming cost V 6 bases and J 3 bases; bases outside gene matches: 4.

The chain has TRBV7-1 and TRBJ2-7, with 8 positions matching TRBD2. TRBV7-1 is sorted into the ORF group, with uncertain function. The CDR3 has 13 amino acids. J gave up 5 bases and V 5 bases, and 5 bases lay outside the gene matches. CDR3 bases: TGTGCCAGCAGCCTCGGGACTAGTGACGAGCAGTACTTC. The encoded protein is CASSLGTSDEQYF.

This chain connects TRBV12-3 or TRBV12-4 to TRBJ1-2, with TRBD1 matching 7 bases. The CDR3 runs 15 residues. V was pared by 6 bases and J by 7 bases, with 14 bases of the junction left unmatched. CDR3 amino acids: CASSPSSGGVGGYTF. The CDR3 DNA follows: TGTGCCAGCAGCCCCTCCTCAGGGGGGGTGGGTGGCTACACCTTC.

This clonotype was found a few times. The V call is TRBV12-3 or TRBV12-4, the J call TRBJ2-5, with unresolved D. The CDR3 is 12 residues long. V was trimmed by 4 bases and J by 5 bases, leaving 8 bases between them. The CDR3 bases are TGTGCCAGCAGTTCCCTCTGGGAGACCCAGTACTTC. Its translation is CASSSLWETQYF.

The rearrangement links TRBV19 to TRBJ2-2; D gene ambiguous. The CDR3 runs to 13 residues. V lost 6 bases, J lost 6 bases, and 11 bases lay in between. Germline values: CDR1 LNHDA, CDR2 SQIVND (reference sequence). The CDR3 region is CASSQVRAGELFF. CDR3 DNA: TGTGCCAGTAGCCAGGTTCGGGCCGGGGAGCTGTTTTTT.

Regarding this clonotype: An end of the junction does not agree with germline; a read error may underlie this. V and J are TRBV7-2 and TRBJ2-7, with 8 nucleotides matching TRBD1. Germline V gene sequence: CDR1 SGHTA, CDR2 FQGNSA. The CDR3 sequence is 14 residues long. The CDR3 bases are TGTGCCCGCAGCCCTCACAGGGGGTCCTACGAGCAGTACTTC. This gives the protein CARSPHRGSYEQYF.

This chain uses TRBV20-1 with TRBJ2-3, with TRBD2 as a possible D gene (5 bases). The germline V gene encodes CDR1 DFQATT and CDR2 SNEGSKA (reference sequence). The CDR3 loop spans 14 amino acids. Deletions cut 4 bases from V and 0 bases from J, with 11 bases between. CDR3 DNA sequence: TGCAGTGCTAAGGCGGGTCCTAGCACAGATACGCAGTATTTT. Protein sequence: CSAKAGPSTDTQYF.

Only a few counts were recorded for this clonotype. CDR3 residues: CASRPGTAYSGNTIYF. The CDR3 DNA reads as TGTGCCAGCAGACCCGGGACAGCTTACTCTGGAAACACCATATATTTT. The chain joins TRBV6-1 to TRBJ1-3, with TRBD1 identical over 7 bases. This CDR3 spans 16 amino acids. CDR1 and CDR2 (germline): MNHNS, SASEGT. The junction had 8 bases not matched to a gene; V was cut back by 6 bases and J by 0 bases.

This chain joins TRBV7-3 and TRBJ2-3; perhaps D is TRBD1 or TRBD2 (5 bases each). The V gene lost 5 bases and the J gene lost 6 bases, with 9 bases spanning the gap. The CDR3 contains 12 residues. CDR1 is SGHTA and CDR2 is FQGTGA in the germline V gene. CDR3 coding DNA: TGTGCCAGCAGCACGGGGCCCGATACGCAGTATTTT. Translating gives CASSTGPDTQYF.

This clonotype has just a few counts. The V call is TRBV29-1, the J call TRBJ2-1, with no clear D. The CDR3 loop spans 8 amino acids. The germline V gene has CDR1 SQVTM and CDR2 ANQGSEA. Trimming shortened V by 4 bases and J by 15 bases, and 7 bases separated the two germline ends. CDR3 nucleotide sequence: TGCAGCGTTGGTACCCCGTTCTTC. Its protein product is CSVGTPFF.

The CDR3 nucleotides read TGCAGCGTGGTCGGGAGCACCTATGGCTACACCTTC. It encodes CSVVGSTYGYTF. The rearrangement joins TRBV29-1 to TRBJ1-2, with D uncertain. V dropped 6 bases and J dropped 4 bases, with 12 bases sitting between them. This CDR3 has 12 amino acids. CDR1 and CDR2 (germline): SQVTM, ANQGSEA.

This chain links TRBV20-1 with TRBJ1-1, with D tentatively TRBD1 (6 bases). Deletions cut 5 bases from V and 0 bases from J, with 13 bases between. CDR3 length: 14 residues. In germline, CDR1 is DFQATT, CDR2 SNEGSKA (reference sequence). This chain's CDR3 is CSASQDSVNTEAFF. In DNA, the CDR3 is TGCAGTGCTTCTCAGGACAGCGTGAACACTGAAGCTTTCTTT.

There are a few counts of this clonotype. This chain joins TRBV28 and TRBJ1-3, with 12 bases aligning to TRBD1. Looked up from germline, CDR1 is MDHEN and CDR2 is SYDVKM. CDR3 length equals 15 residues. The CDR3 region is CGSRDRGQGGNTIYF. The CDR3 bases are TGTGGGTCCCGGGACAGGGGGCAAGGAGGAAACACCATATATTTT.

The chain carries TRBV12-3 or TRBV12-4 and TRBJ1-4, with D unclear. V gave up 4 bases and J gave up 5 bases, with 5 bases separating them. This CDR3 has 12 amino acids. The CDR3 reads CASSSINEKLFF. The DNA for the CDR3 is TGTGCCAGCAGTTCAATCAATGAAAAACTGTTTTTT.

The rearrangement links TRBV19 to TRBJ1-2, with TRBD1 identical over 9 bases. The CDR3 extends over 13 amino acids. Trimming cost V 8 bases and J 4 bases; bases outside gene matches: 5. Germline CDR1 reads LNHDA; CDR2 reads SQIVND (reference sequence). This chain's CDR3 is CASAPGQGYGYTF. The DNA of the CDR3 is TGTGCCAGTGCCCCGGGACAGGGCTATGGCTACACCTTC.

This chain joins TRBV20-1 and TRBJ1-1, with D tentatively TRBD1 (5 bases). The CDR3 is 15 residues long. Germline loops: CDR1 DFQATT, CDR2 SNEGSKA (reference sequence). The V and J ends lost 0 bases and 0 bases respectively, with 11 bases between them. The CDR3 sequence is CSARDSRTLNTEAFF. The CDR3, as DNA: TGCAGTGCTAGAGATAGCCGGACATTGAACACTGAAGCTTTCTTT.

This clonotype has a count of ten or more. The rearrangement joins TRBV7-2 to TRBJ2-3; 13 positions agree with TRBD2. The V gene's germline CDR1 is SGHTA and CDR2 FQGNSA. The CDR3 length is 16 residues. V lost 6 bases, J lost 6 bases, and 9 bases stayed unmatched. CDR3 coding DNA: TGTGCCAGCAGGCCGACTAGCGGGAGGAGGTGGGATACGCAGTATTTT. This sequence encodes CASRPTSGRRWDTQYF.

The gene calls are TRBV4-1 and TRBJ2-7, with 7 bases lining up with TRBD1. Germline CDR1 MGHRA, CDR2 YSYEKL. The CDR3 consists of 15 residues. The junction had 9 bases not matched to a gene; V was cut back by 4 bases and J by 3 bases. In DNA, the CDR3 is TGCGCCAGCAGCCTACGGGACAGTCAGAACTACGAGCAGTACTTC. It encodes CASSLRDSQNYEQYF.